What follows is one T cell receptor (beta chain) and its context. The antigen is undetermined. Naive CD4+ cells were CD45RA-selected; the remaining cells were memory. Per germline, CDR1 MGHRA and CDR2 YSYEKL. The trim removed 4 bases at V and 0 bases at J, leaving 9 bases unmatched. The CDR3 extends over 18 amino acids. The data belong to a study of shared clonotypes between healthy human individuals. The study's findings and limits: Only blood was sampled; tissue repertoires likely differ. Memory subsets generally showed lower estimated richness than naive subsets. Clonotypes that were shared across a handful of donors made up around 5% of naive CD4 clonotypes.

TCRdb keeps only in-frame clones here, not all; method: immunoSEQ multiplex PCR. Of around 2.3 million clones in the sample, around 95% are singletons; the top ten hold 0.1% to 0.15%. This TCR was recovered from a man aged 18 to 30 in good health. The gene calls are TRBV4-1 and TRBJ2-7, with 13 bases aligning to TRBD2. The sample consisted of naive CD4+ T cells sorted from blood. Subset: CD45RA+ positively selected. CDR3 nucleotides: TGCGCCAGCAGCCCCGGACTAGCGGGAGTCCCATCCTCCTACGAGCAGTACTTC. Translating it yields CASSPGLAGVPSSYEQYF.